Included here is one TCR beta chain sequence, with context. Its recognized antigen is unknown. This sample is part of a study of cytomegalovirus exposure and HLA in healthy donors (dated by TCRdb to the late 2010s). About the investigation overall: An earlier analysis of about 560 of the donors reported about 280 Gb of sequence data and approximately 120 million unique TCR beta sequences obtained from about 180 million T cells. In the later analysis, no new phenotypic data were used to find candidate immune exposures; instead, reliance was placed on TCR beta sequences and their occurrence across donors. All discovery cohort repertoires had been generated using a single sequencing platform. Alongside the repertoire data, information on donor age, sex, ethnicity and CMV serostatus was compiled. About 320 gigabases of sequencing data and 78 million or so unique TCR sequences were included in an early release covering roughly 600 HLA-typed donors. To decide whether each TCR beta V gene segment behaved as functional or pseudogenic, an earlier analysis of some 540 of the donors relied on high-throughput TCR beta sequencing. Besides the first cohort of roughly 640 subjects, a separate validation cohort made up of 120 or so different subjects was used. The number of typed donors differed by locus: roughly 629-640 for A, B, C, DRB1 and DQB1; 500 to 550 for DQA1; some 590 for DPA1; and 400 to 480 for DPB1. Of the roughly 400 genotyped donors, 75% to 85% were placed in the genetic ancestry cluster associated with self-reported Caucasian donors. The study combined high-throughput TCR immunosequencing, statistical association of individual TCRs with disease status, and machine learning to predict cytomegalovirus infection status. Among 350 to 400 genotyped donors of the cohort, an average of approximately 240,000 unique TCR beta nucleotide sequences were sequenced per donor, around 18% of them non-productive. A later genetic analysis took genome-wide SNP genotypes for about 65% of the roughly 670 donors and used that subset as a discovery cohort. HLA typing included class I and class II loci at four-digit resolution. The study aimed to test whether cataloging public T cell receptors could reveal signatures of past pathogen exposure. The study profiled the T cell repertoires of hundreds of subjects by immunosequencing and related them to cytomegalovirus serostatus. Because of strong linkage in the cohort, five DR-DQ haplotypes were treated as single units for association and clustering. A later analysis re-examined previously published TCR beta repertoires from more than 650 donors and added high-resolution HLA genotyping to investigate patterns of TCR occurrence. General conclusions and limits of the study: While some public TCRs were present in many individuals, most TCR sequences turned up only very rarely across donors. An association between a missense DCLRE1C variant and V-gene and J-gene trimming of TCR beta chains was found in a later genetic analysis and replicated in an independent cohort. In vitro tests confirmed that a few of the cytomegalovirus-associated TCR beta chains recognize cytomegalovirus antigens. The earlier analysis of 450 to 700 of the donors excluded over 15 rarely observed V segments, including chromosome 9 orphons, because counts were too low. According to a later analysis, parvovirus B19, influenza, CMV and Epstein-Barr virus appeared linked to several top co-occurrence clusters. A further reported finding was that TCR beta sequences accurately predicted the HLA-A and HLA-B alleles for most subjects in the first cohort. Some IMGT-functional V segments, including TRBV6-2 and TRBV6-3, could not be told apart with the 87-base-pair reads, so those segments were excluded. According to a later analysis, most CMV-associated TCR beta chains appeared to be HLA-restricted, and the HLA associations seemed to be driven largely by CMV exposure. A cluster of highly shared sequence variants was judged likely to be a technical artifact of the sequencing pipeline. For the cohort, immune exposure information was limited to CMV serostatus. Cytomegalovirus status was reported to be diagnosed by the classifier with high specificity and sensitivity in both the original and validation cohorts. Compared with equally common non-associated chains, HLA-associated TCR beta chains in a later analysis were more clonally expanded and had lower generation probabilities. Assigning TCR associations to individual alleles was difficult when HLA alleles, especially DR and DQ, strongly co-occurred. In an earlier analysis of about 540 of the donors, most TCR beta V segments were observed in productive rearrangements about 87% or about 30% of the time, broadly matching IMGT annotations. Because HLA typing was missing for some donors at each locus, association tests included only the typed subset. In a later analysis, the rate of TCR association differed among HLA loci, with DRB1 alleles having the most associated TCRs and HLA-C alleles having the fewest. The authors suggested that the approach could potentially be extended to other disease states and immunological phenotypes. Specific HLA alleles were associated with some 15,000 TCR beta sequences at a false discovery rate of 0.05 in a later analysis. Roughly uniform sequencing depth across donors was assumed in presence/absence analyses, although this assumption may not hold. Correlated functional status among segregating V segments might be attributable to linkage disequilibrium, but an unknown experimental factor could not be ruled out. The study gave a list of around 170 TCR beta chains associated with cytomegalovirus. This cohort had only TCR beta chains sequenced, and the lack of alpha or paired-chain data limited which features could be detected. According to a later genetic analysis, donors in an Asian-associated ancestry cluster had fewer N-insertions in productive TCRs than the approximately 700-donor mean.

The method was the immunoSEQ multiplex PCR assay. For the multiplex PCR, a mixture combining 60 forward primers for TCR Vbeta segments and 13 reverse primers for TCR Jbeta segments was used. A multiplex PCR assay on genomic DNA amplified the CDR3 region of rearranged TCR beta genes. The Illumina HiSeq System was used to sequence the amplified TCR beta libraries as 87-base-pair reads. Processing in the source paper ran as follows. In a later analysis, approximately 74 million unique TCR beta chains were counted across the 650 to 750 repertoires, and around 11 million of these chains were shared by at least two donors. A nearest-neighbor algorithm error-corrected the raw reads and collapsed the reads into unique sequences, merging closely related sequences to remove PCR and sequencing errors. To assign V, D and J gene segments, CDR3 sequences were aligned to IMGT reference sequences. For a sequence to be retained, a match of at least six nucleotides to both a V gene segment and a J gene segment was required. Rearrangements were classified as productive when the CDR3 lacked stop codons and remained in frame with V and J, and all other rearrangements were classified as non-productive. CDR3 was defined according to IMGT convention as the region running from the second conserved V-encoded cysteine to the conserved J-encoded phenylalanine. Sequences without an unambiguous match to a single V gene segment were excluded from the earlier analysis of about 600 of the donors. In an earlier analysis of about 590 of the donors, a V segment was called functional when productive rearrangements were above 56.7%, and segregating when the standard deviation between donors exceeded 5%. To diagnose cytomegalovirus status from the catalog of TCR beta chain sequences, a statistical classification framework was built. V and J gene assignment, in a later analysis, came from comparing TCR nucleotide sequences with IMGT/GENE-DB human TR gene sequences. In a later analysis, CDR3 sequences and most-parsimonious VDJ recombination scenarios were assigned using the TCRdist pipeline. In a later analysis, every TCR beta chain was defined by the combination of its CDR3 amino acid sequence and its V-gene family, and reads without a unique V-gene family were dropped. A later analysis removed several hundred highly shared, low-generation-probability nucleotide sequences to deal with suspected cross-contamination and a sequencing artifact. In a later analysis, a clonal expansion index for each public chain was calculated from normalized within-repertoire ranks of inferred template counts. In a later analysis, generation probabilities were computed using a VDJ recombination model fitted to out-of-frame rearrangements, and the results were checked against IGoR. A later analysis scored TCR-TCR, TCR-HLA and TCR-CMV co-occurrence with hypergeometric tests, applying a repertoire-size bias correction to TCR pairs. In a later analysis, false discovery rates were estimated by permuting HLA or CMV assignments 20 times. In a later analysis, co-occurring TCRs were grouped using DBSCAN, and TCRdist sequence similarity was added for clustering within HLA-allele-positive subsets. Co-occurrence clustering excluded repertoires with fewer than 30,000 or more than 120,000 public chains, plus five with anomalous nucleotide sharing. Drawn from immuneACCESS, this table holds only the in-frame rearrangements with V and J called that TCRdb kept. Clones are partly lost; checked studies trace under half to an unresolved V gene and leave the rest unexplained. The V and J calls and clone size were taken over from that table, and D and trimming were inferred from the DNA. This sample's table lists about 200,000 clones. Of the sample, 0.7% to 0.8% falls within the top ten clones.

Deletion took 8 bases off V and 6 bases off J, with a span of 12 bases between the germline ends. The CDR3 measures 11 amino acids from cysteine to phenylalanine. This entry keeps only the CDR3 DNA: 33 bases, framed from base 1. In the germline V gene (reference sequence), CDR1 corresponds to DFQATT and CDR2 to SNEGSKA. The cohort consisted of approximately 670 healthy bone marrow donors. At the time of sampling, all cohort members were nominally healthy, though unrecorded immune exposures were likely present. The donor tested CMV seronegative and was one of the 352 seronegative cohort members. Each donor provided a peripheral blood sample, and peripheral blood mononuclear cells were used for TCR beta sequencing. The Qiagen DNeasy Blood Extraction Kit was used to extract genomic DNA from the blood cell samples.

This clonotype was obtained from a boy aged 5-17 years in good health and CMV-seronegative. The chain is made from TRBV20-1 and TRBJ2-3; a tentative D call is TRBD2 (6 bases match). Sequences were obtained from PBMCs. CDR3 sequence: CSTPGGDTQYF. The sequenced DNA: TGCAGTACTCCTGGGGGGGATACGCAGTATTTT.